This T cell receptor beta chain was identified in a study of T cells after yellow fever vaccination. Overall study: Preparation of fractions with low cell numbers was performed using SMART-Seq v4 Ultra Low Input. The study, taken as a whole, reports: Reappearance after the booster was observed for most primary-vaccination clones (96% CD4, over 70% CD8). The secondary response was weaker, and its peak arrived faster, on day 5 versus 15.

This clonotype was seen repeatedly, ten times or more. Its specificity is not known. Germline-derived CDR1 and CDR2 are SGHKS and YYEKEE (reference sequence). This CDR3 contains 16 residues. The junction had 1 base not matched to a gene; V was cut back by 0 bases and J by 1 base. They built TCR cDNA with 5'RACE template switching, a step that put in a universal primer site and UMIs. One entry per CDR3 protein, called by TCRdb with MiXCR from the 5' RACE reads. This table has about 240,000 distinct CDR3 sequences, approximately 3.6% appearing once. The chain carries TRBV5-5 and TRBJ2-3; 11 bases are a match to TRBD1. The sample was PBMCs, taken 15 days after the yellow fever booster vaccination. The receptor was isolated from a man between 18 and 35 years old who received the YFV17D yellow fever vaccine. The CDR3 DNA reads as TGTGCCAGCAGCTTGGGGACAGGGGGCCGCACAGATACGCAGTATTTT. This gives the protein CASSLGTGGRTDTQYF.